The rows below give T cell receptor beta chains drawn from one sample of a study of cytomegalovirus exposure and HLA in healthy donors. Sequenced by immunoSEQ multiplex PCR; TCRdb stores in-frame clones only, minus some. The sample consists of about 150,000 clones, roughly 79% of them appearing once. What was sequenced was PBMCs. All receptors derive from a man aged 35-49 years in good health and CMV-seronegative. CDR3s include the opening cysteine and the closing phenylalanine or tryptophan. A D gene is named only where the DNA matches it firmly. Clone size is not always given. Where it is, it says once, few, many or a class for expanded clones.

TRBJ1-3	TRBV6-1	-	-	TGTGCCAGCATTTACTCTGGAAACACCATATATTTT	CASIYSGNTIYF
TRBJ2-5	TRBV28	-	-	TGTGCCAGCAGCCGGCTCAGGGAGACCCAGTACTTC	CASSRLRETQYF
TRBJ1-5	TRBV6-1	-	-	TGTGCCAGCAGTCAATGGCCTTTAAATCAGCCCCAGCATTTT	CASSQWPLNQPQHF
TRBJ2-7	TRBV6-5	few	TRBD1	TGTCCGGGACAGGGGAACGAGCAGTACTTC	CPGQGNEQYF
TRBJ2-1	TRBV5-8	once	TRBD2	TGTGCCAGCAGCCTGAACACCGGGACTAGCCATAGCAATGAGCAGTTCTTC	CASSLNTGTSHSNEQFF
TRBJ1-4	TRBV5-1	-	TRBD1	TGCGCCAGCAGCAACAGGGGGCCAACTAATGAAAAACTGTTTTTT	CASSNRGPTNEKLFF
TRBJ1-1	TRBV6-5	-	TRBD1	TGTGCCAGCTCCAAAGGGGGCGCAAACACTGAAGCTTTCTTT	CASSKGGANTEAFF
TRBJ2-3	TRBV6-1	-	TRBD1	TGTGCCAGCAGTGTCGCCCGGACAGGGTTCGCAGATACGCAGTATTTT	CASSVARTGFADTQYF
TRBJ1-1	TRBV6-5	-	TRBD1	TGTGCCAGCCGAAATCCAGGGGGCAACGCTTTCTTT	CASRNPGGNAFF
TRBJ2-7	TRBV7-9	-	TRBD2	TGTGCCAGCAGCCCGGGACTATCCTCCTACGAGCAGTACTTC	CASSPGLSSYEQYF
TRBJ2-1	TRBV13	few	TRBD1	TGTGCCAGCAGCTCCGAGGCACAGGGGGTACAGTTCTTC	CASSSEAQGVQFF
TRBJ2-1	TRBV27	-	TRBD2	TGTGCCACCGAGGGACTAGCGGGAGGTGCCTCCTCCTACAATGAGCAGTTCTTC	CATEGLAGGASSYNEQFF
TRBJ2-3	TRBV29-1	-	-	TGCAGCGTTGAAACAGGGGATACGCAGTATTTT	CSVETGDTQYF
TRBJ1-2	TRBV7-9	-	-	TGTGCCGGCGGGGGCGGCTACACCTTC	CAGGGGYTF
TRBJ2-1	TRBV9	once	TRBD1	TGTGCCAGCAGTAGGCAGGGGGCCAACTCCTACAATGAGCAGTTCTTC	CASSRQGANSYNEQFF
TRBJ2-5	TRBV7-3	-	TRBD1	TGTGCCAGCAGCTTAAGCGGACAGGGGGAGACCCAGTACTTC	CASSLSGQGETQYF
TRBJ2-2	TRBV9	-	TRBD2	TGTGCCAGCAGCGGATCCGGGAGGGCCACCGGGGAGCTGTTTTTT	CASSGSGRATGELFF
TRBJ2-1	TRBV28	-	TRBD2	TGTGCCAGCAGTTTTATCCCTAGCGGGAGGGCCGGTGAGCAGTTCTTC	CASSFIPSGRAGEQFF
TRBJ2-1	TRBV30	-	-	TGTGCCTGGACCGCGGAAAATGAGCAGTTCTTC	CAWTAENEQFF
TRBJ2-7	TRBV27	-	TRBD2	TGTGCCAGCACCCGAGCGGGAGCGATCTACGAGCAGTACTTC	CASTRAGAIYEQYF
TRBJ1-2	TRBV7-9	few	TRBD1	TGTGCCAGCAGTAAACCAGGGGGCGAAAACTATGGCTACACCTTC	CASSKPGGENYGYTF
TRBJ2-1	TRBV13	-	-	TGTGCCAGCAGCTTAATGGTCAGGGGCGCTTACAATGAGCAGTTCTTC	CASSLMVRGAYNEQFF